One sample yielded the 30 T cell receptor beta chains listed below, sequenced in a study of shared clonotypes between healthy human individuals. Assay: immunoSEQ multiplex PCR; the TCRdb copy retains only in-frame clones and omits some. Here the sample spans approximately 2,000,000 clones, roughly 92% being singletons. Sequenced input: naive CD4+ T cells from PBMCs. Subset reported: CD45RA+ positively selected. The receptors derive from a man in his late teens or twenties in good health. Some clones in this sample may be carry-over from other donors' samples.

This rearrangement joins TRBV5-1 to TRBJ1-1; 11 nucleotides match TRBD1. The CDR3 contains 17 residues. The germline V gene encodes CDR1 SGHRS and CDR2 YFSETQ. Trimming took 0 bases from V and 3 from J; bases not matched to a gene: 7. In DNA, the CDR3 is TGCGCCAGCAGCTTGGGTCCCGGGACAGGGGGTGACACTGAAGCTTTCTTT. Translation gives CASSLGPGTGGDTEAFF.

This chain links TRBV4-2 with TRBJ2-1; D is unclear. CDR1 and CDR2 (germline): LGHNA, YNFKEQ. The length of the CDR3 is 15 residues. V shed 1 base and J shed 8 bases, with 15 bases lying between them. The CDR3 DNA is TGTGCCAGCAGCCAAGTCTCCAGGTCGCCGGATGAGCAGTTCTTC. It is translated as CASSQVSRSPDEQFF.

The rearrangement links TRBV6-6 to TRBJ2-7; 7 nucleotides match TRBD2. J lost 3 bases, V lost 1 base, and 9 bases had no gene match. This CDR3 region has 16 residues. In germline, CDR1 is MNHNY, CDR2 SVGAGI (reference sequence). Here the CDR3 DNA reads TGTGCCAGCAGTTACTTTGGGGGAGGGGAGAGCTACGAGCAGTACTTC. This codes for CASSYFGGGESYEQYF.

CDR3 bases: TGTGCCAGCAGTTTTTTGACTAGCGCGCGGGACGAGCAGTACTTC. It translates to CASSFLTSARDEQYF. The genes are TRBV27 and TRBJ2-7; 8 bases align to TRBD2. The CDR3 contains 15 residues. Germline V gives CDR1 MNHEY, CDR2 SMNVEV (reference sequence). With V trimmed by 3 bases and J by 5 bases, 9 bases remained unmatched.

V gene TRBV2 combines with J gene TRBJ1-4; 7 positions agree with TRBD1. Per the germline V gene, CDR1 is SNHLY and CDR2 is FYNNEI. The CDR3 totals 13 residues. V gave up 8 bases and J gave up 7 bases; unmatched junction bases: 7. The CDR3 protein is CASGRQGSEKLFF. CDR3 nucleotide sequence: TGTGCCAGCGGAAGACAGGGTAGTGAAAAACTGTTTTTT.

In the case of this clone: Within the sample, other DNA sequences also encode this same CDR3. The chain uses TRBV5-1 and TRBJ2-5, with D perhaps TRBD1 (6 bases). The CDR3 covers 14 residues. V was pared by 1 base and J by 3 bases, with 10 bases between. Germline V gives CDR1 SGHRS, CDR2 YFSETQ. The CDR3 here is CASSLMGAEETQYF. The CDR3 region has the DNA TGCGCCAGCAGCTTGATGGGGGCTGAAGAGACCCAGTACTTC.

The chain links TRBV5-1 to TRBJ2-7; TRBD2 agrees at 9 bases. This CDR3 region has 15 residues. From germline, CDR1 is SGHRS and CDR2 YFSETQ. Trimming removed 5 bases from V and 4 bases from J; junction bases left unmatched: 10. The CDR3 protein is CASRAAGTSLYEQYF. In DNA form, the CDR3 reads TGCGCCAGCAGGGCCGCCGGGACTAGCCTGTACGAGCAGTACTTC.

V gene TRBV28 combines with J gene TRBJ1-1; 9 nucleotides align to TRBD1. Germline loops: CDR1 MDHEN, CDR2 SYDVKM. V shed 3 bases, J shed 1 base, and the junction held 6 bases outside the gene matches. The CDR3 consists of 16 residues. CDR3 loop: CASSFRDRARNTEAFF. The DNA of the CDR3 is TGTGCCAGCAGTTTCCGGGACAGGGCCCGGAACACTGAAGCTTTCTTT.

The chain employs TRBV30 and TRBJ1-2; 9 nucleotides agree with TRBD1. V was pared by 2 bases and J by 7 bases, with 11 bases of the junction left unmatched. The V gene's germline CDR1 is GTSNPN and CDR2 SVGIG (reference sequence). The CDR3 spans 15 residues. As DNA, the CDR3 is TGTGCCTGGAGTTCCACTGACAGGGGGACGGCTGGCTACACCTTC. Its translation: CAWSSTDRGTAGYTF.

V and J are TRBV9 and TRBJ2-7, with 8 bases identical to TRBD1. Germline V lookup: CDR1 SGDLS, CDR2 YYNGEE. This CDR3 contains 15 residues. V lost 4 bases, J lost 5 bases, and 11 bases stayed unmatched. The CDR3 here is CASSFRTGMGDEQYF. The CDR3 bases are TGTGCCAGCAGCTTCAGGACAGGGATGGGAGACGAGCAGTACTTC.

This clone has a single count. This chain connects TRBV19 to TRBJ2-3; possibly TRBD1 for D (9 bases). From germline, CDR1 is LNHDA and CDR2 SQIVND (reference sequence). The CDR3 is 15 amino acids. With 5 bases removed from V and 4 bases from J, the gap between germline ends came to 16 bases. The CDR3 coding sequence is TGTGCCAGTAGTGCGGACAGGGGACTAGCAGATACGCAGTATTTT. Amino acid sequence: CASSADRGLADTQYF.

The V call is TRBV27, the J call TRBJ2-3, with no clear D. Germline V gives CDR1 MNHEY, CDR2 SMNVEV (reference sequence). There are 14 residues in the CDR3. Between the trimmed V and J ends, which lost 3 bases and 2 bases, there was a span of 9 bases. The CDR3: CASSFRPPTDTQYF. The CDR3 DNA follows: TGTGCCAGCAGTTTTCGGCCGCCCACAGATACGCAGTATTTT.

The chain links TRBV28 to TRBJ2-3; 8 bases are a match to TRBD2. The CDR3 sequence is 16 residues long. CDR1 is MDHEN, CDR2 SYDVKM, per germline. The V gene end was trimmed by 3 bases and the J gene end by 4 bases; junction bases not matched to a gene: 9. The CDR3 DNA is TGTGCCAGCAGTTTCCCAGGACTAGCTCGAGCAGATACGCAGTATTTT. Residues: CASSFPGLARADTQYF.

In the case of this clone: The sample carries other DNA sequences with the same CDR3. The chain has TRBV5-1 and TRBJ2-2; the match to TRBD2 covers 9 bases. The CDR3 sequence is 16 residues long. V lost 3 bases, J lost 0 bases, and 3 bases stayed unmatched. The germline gives CDR1 SGHRS, CDR2 YFSETQ. CDR3 nucleotide sequence: TGCGCCAGCAGCTCAGGACTAGCGACGAACACCGGGGAGCTGTTTTTT. Translating gives CASSSGLATNTGELFF.

The rearrangement joins TRBV30 to TRBJ2-5, with 10 bases matching TRBD1. The CDR3 has 14 amino acids. V lost 4 bases and J lost 9; bases outside the gene matches: 11. Germline CDR1 GTSNPN, CDR2 SVGIG (reference sequence). CDR3 in amino acids: CAWMGGQGKVAQYF. The CDR3 nucleotides are TGTGCCTGGATGGGGGGACAGGGGAAAGTGGCCCAGTACTTC.

The chain has TRBV4-1 and TRBJ2-5; D not certain. Trimming took off 5 bases at V and 4 bases at J, with 8 bases between the two ends. This CDR3 has 12 residues. CDR1 MGHRA and CDR2 YSYEKL come from the germline V gene. The CDR3 reads CASSIVGETQYF. CDR3 sequence (DNA): TGCGCCAGCAGCATAGTGGGAGAGACCCAGTACTTC.

The chain carries TRBV19 and TRBJ1-5, with D unclear. V lost 5 bases and J 6 bases, leaving 8 bases between the germline ends. Per germline, CDR1 LNHDA and CDR2 SQIVND (reference sequence). The CDR3 length is 12 residues. The CDR3 reads CASSFGIQPQHF. The CDR3 nucleotides are TGTGCCAGTAGTTTCGGTATTCAGCCCCAGCATTTT.

V usage is TRBV11-2 and J usage is TRBJ2-3; D is ambiguous. Trimming pared 2 bases from V and 0 bases from J, leaving 12 bases between. Germline values: CDR1 SGHAT, CDR2 FQNNGV. CDR3 length: 16 amino acids. DNA for the CDR3: TGTGCCAGCAGCTTATCGGCCGGTGCTAGCACAGATACGCAGTATTTT. Protein product: CASSLSAGASTDTQYF.

Concerning this clone: The junction does not match germline at one end; this may be a read error. The chain is built from TRBV28 and TRBJ1-2; D gene ambiguous. In germline, CDR1 is MDHEN, CDR2 SYDVKM. The CDR3 extends over 11 amino acids. In nucleotides, the CDR3 is TGTGCCAGCAGTCCCGGCCCCTACTGCTTGTTC. It yields the protein CASSPGPYCLF.

This chain joins TRBV27 and TRBJ2-2; D is unclear. The V and J ends lost 2 bases and 4 bases respectively, with 5 bases between them. CDR1 is MNHEY and CDR2 is SMNVEV in the germline V gene (reference sequence). CDR3 length: 13 residues. DNA of the CDR3: TGTGCCAGCAGTTTACAACGCACCGGGGAGCTGTTTTTT. It specifies CASSLQRTGELFF.

With regard to this clone: Other DNA sequences from this sample encode an identical CDR3 as well. The rearrangement links TRBV9 to TRBJ2-1; 7 positions match TRBD2. V lost 2 bases and J lost 4; bases outside the gene matches: 3. CDR1 SGDLS and CDR2 YYNGEE come from the germline V gene. This CDR3 has 14 amino acids. CDR3 sequence (DNA): TGTGCCAGCAGCGTCTCTAGCGGATACAATGAGCAGTTCTTC. This codes for CASSVSSGYNEQFF.

This chain joins TRBV30 and TRBJ2-5; D might be TRBD2 (6 bases). V shed 2 bases and J shed 0 bases, with 7 bases lying between them. The CDR3 has 13 residues. CDR1 GTSNPN and CDR2 SVGIG come from the germline V gene (reference sequence). For the CDR3, the DNA is TGTGCCTGGAGTCGGGAGTACCAAGAGACCCAGTACTTC. Protein product: CAWSREYQETQYF.

The chain has TRBV18 and TRBJ1-1; D uncertain. This CDR3 contains 15 residues. V was clipped by 2 bases and J by 3 bases, with 13 bases between them. Germline values: CDR1 KGHSH, CDR2 LQKENI. Here the CDR3 reads CASSPTSPSYTEAFF. As DNA, the CDR3 is TGTGCCAGCTCACCAACGTCCCCCAGTTACACTGAAGCTTTCTTT.

A few counts support this clone. The chain couples TRBV27 to TRBJ1-5; 7 bases match TRBD1. In germline, CDR1 is MNHEY, CDR2 SMNVEV (reference sequence). The CDR3 sequence is 14 residues long. V lost 6 bases to trimming and J lost 6 bases; unmatched junction nucleotides: 8. CDR3 amino acids: CASRTGKLGQPQHF. CDR3 DNA sequence: TGTGCCAGCAGGACAGGGAAATTGGGTCAGCCCCAGCATTTT.

The V call is TRBV9, the J call TRBJ1-2; TRBD1 matches at 9 bases. The CDR3 is 14 amino acids. The V gene end was trimmed by 3 bases and the J gene end by 8 bases; junction bases not matched to a gene: 8. Germline CDR1 SGDLS, CDR2 YYNGEE. The CDR3 here is CASSAGQGDVGYTF. For the CDR3, the DNA is TGTGCCAGCAGCGCGGGACAGGGAGACGTGGGCTACACCTTC.

DNA for the CDR3: TGTGCCAGCTCACCGGTAGGACGCAATCAGCCCCAGCATTTT. Residues: CASSPVGRNQPQHF. This sequence joins TRBV18 and TRBJ1-5; D unclear. V lost 3 bases and J 2 bases, leaving 8 bases between the germline ends. The germline gives CDR1 KGHSH, CDR2 LQKENI. The CDR3 has 14 amino acids.

This clone appeared a few times. V and J are TRBV2 and TRBJ1-5, with D unresolved. The germline CDR1 and CDR2 sequences are SNHLY and FYNNEI. V was pared by 3 bases and J by 3 bases, with 9 bases between. There are 14 residues in the CDR3. The chain's CDR3 is CASSDEAFNQPQHF. CDR3 coding DNA: TGTGCCAGCAGTGACGAGGCTTTCAATCAGCCCCAGCATTTT.

The gene calls are TRBV4-2 and TRBJ2-6; D is unresolved. The CDR3 runs to 17 residues. With 1 base removed from V and 0 bases from J, the gap between germline ends came to 10 bases. CDR1 is LGHNA and CDR2 is YNFKEQ in the germline V gene. The CDR3 region has the DNA TGTGCCAGCAGCCAAGCTGGAGAGCTCTCTGGGGCCAACGTCCTGACTTTC. Translation: CASSQAGELSGANVLTF.

The chain has TRBV30 and TRBJ2-1; 14 bases are shared with TRBD2. The V gene end was trimmed by 3 bases and the J gene end by 7 bases; junction bases not matched to a gene: 11. Germline loops: CDR1 GTSNPN, CDR2 SVGIG (reference sequence). The CDR3 extends over 17 amino acids. CDR3 nucleotides: TGTGCCTGGAGGCGACTAGCGGGAGGGCCAGGAACAAATGAGCAGTTCTTC. Protein sequence: CAWRRLAGGPGTNEQFF.

The chain combines TRBV6-6 with TRBJ1-1; D is unclear. The CDR3 consists of 15 residues. Germline loops: CDR1 MNHNY, CDR2 SVGAGI (reference sequence). V was clipped by 2 bases and J by 1 base, with 11 bases between them. The CDR3 reads CASSYVWASNTEAFF. CDR3 DNA sequence: TGTGCCAGCAGTTACGTTTGGGCCTCGAACACTGAAGCTTTCTTT.